This T cell receptor beta chain was sequenced during a study of T cells in lung cancer brain metastases. The study, taken as a whole, reports: Paired lesions shared few clones; most were lesion-specific (mean Morisita approximately 0.25).

The table came from immunoSEQ multiplex PCR; TCRdb's copy has only in-frame clones and leaves some out. The sample shows approximately 5,000 clones, approximately 83% of them seen only once. Remarks on this clone: Antigen specificity is unknown.

The origin of this receptor is a middle-aged man with non-small cell lung cancer. Material for sequencing was tumor tissue from the primary lung tumor.

The CDR3 nucleotides read TGTGCCAGCAGCTTAGTCGGACTAGCGAGAGGCGAGCAGTTCTTC. This sequence encodes CASSLVGLARGEQFF. The gene calls are TRBV7-8 and TRBJ2-1, with 9 nucleotides matching TRBD2. The V gene's germline CDR1 is SGHVS and CDR2 FQNEAQ. CDR3 length: 15 residues. Trimming at V came to 1 base and at J to 10 bases, leaving 8 bases not matched to a gene.